This T cell receptor (beta chain) was documented in a study of blood T cell repertoires in COVID-19. For the study at large: Sites across the United States, Italy and Spain contributed samples from acute and convalescent COVID-19. T cells, B-cell-depleted T cells, or PBMCs supplied cDNA or gDNA.

Trimming took off 4 bases at V and 7 bases at J, with 24 bases between the two ends. This CDR3 is 17 amino acids long. Germline V gives CDR1 SGHNT, CDR2 YYREEE (reference sequence). In the original analysis: The assay estimated nucleated cells by amplifying reference gene primers. Libraries were prepared by immunoSEQ multiplex PCR; TCRdb keeps only in-frame clonotypes and omits some of them. V and J calls and clone size are copied from that table; D and trimming were computed from the DNA. Of over 200,000 clones listed, approximately 87% are singletons. Input material: peripheral blood. This rearrangement joins TRBV5-4 to TRBJ1-5; D unresolved. The receptor was derived from a man aged 55 to 70 who had recovered from COVID-19. The CDR3 reads CASSQGPGGSVGQPQHF. CDR3 coding DNA: TGTGCCAGCAGCCAAGGCCCAGGAGGGTCCGTGGGGCAGCCCCAGCATTTT.